Below, 18 T cell receptor beta chains from the same sample are listed, as sequenced in a study of T cell repertoires in cytomegalovirus infection. These receptors have no known antigen. TCRdb passed the reads through MiXCR, listing each CDR3 protein once. The sample has some 500,000 distinct CDR3 sequences; 40% are singletons. Sequenced material: cultured PBMCs, taken from culture after CMV antigen stimulation. The receptor set was obtained from a human donor in good health (CMV status not recorded). Some clones in this sample may be carry-over from other donors' samples.

The sample holds many counts of this clonotype. V is TRBV12-3 or TRBV12-4 and J is TRBJ2-1; TRBD1 might be the D (6 bases). The length of the CDR3 is 14 residues. Trimming took 5 bases from V and 4 from J, leaving 12 bases between them. The CDR3 nucleotides read TGTGCCAGCAGTCCTGGGACAACTTACAATGAGCAGTTCTTC. Its protein is CASSPGTTYNEQFF.

The rearrangement uses TRBV6-2 or TRBV6-3 and TRBJ2-7, with 7 bases fitting TRBD2. Losses at the gene ends were 6 bases for V and 3 bases for J; bases not matched to a gene: 11. This CDR3 region has 15 residues. Germline V gene sequence: CDR1 MNHEY, CDR2 SVGEGT. In nucleotides, the CDR3 is TGTGCCAGCAGCCCGACCGGGGGGAGCTACTACGAGCAGTACTTC. It specifies CASSPTGGSYYEQYF.

The sample holds many counts of this clonotype. The genes are TRBV7-2 and TRBJ1-1, with a possible D match to TRBD1 (5 bases). Germline V gives CDR1 SGHTA, CDR2 FQGNSA. The CDR3 has 17 amino acids. V was trimmed by 0 bases and J by 1 base, leaving 15 bases between them. The CDR3 is CASSLATSLGQNTEAFF. The CDR3 DNA sequence: TGTGCCAGCAGCTTAGCTACCTCTTTGGGGCAGAACACTGAAGCTTTCTTT.

Only a few counts were recorded for this clonotype. V gene TRBV7-8 combines with J gene TRBJ1-4; no clear D. Trimming shortened V by 1 base and J by 0 bases, and 9 bases separated the two germline ends. CDR1 and CDR2 from the germline V gene are SGHVS and FQNEAQ. The CDR3 loop spans 16 amino acids. CDR3 region: CASSLVLRATNEKLFF. CDR3 nucleotide sequence: TGTGCCAGCAGCTTAGTATTGAGAGCAACTAATGAAAAACTGTTTTTT.

This clonotype was picked up a small number of times. This rearrangement joins TRBV10-3 to TRBJ1-2; 10 bases line up with TRBD1. V shed 6 bases and J 7 bases; nucleotides not matched to a gene: 8. This CDR3 contains 14 residues. In germline, CDR1 is ENHRY, CDR2 SYGVKD. CDR3 DNA sequence: TGTGCCATCAGAGACCTGGGACAGGGGAGTGGCTACACCTTC. Its protein is CAIRDLGQGSGYTF.

V is TRBV7-9 and J is TRBJ2-1, with TRBD2 identical over 9 bases. The CDR3 has 17 amino acids. Germline trimming cut 4 bases from V and 0 bases from J; bases unmatched to any gene: 7. Germline CDR1 reads SEHNR; CDR2 reads FQNEAQ (reference sequence). CDR3 amino acids: CASSSKRGVFSYNEQFF. CDR3 nucleotide sequence: TGTGCCAGCAGCTCGAAGCGGGGGGTATTCTCCTACAATGAGCAGTTCTTC.

The rearrangement uses TRBV12-3 or TRBV12-4 and TRBJ1-4; D is undetermined. The CDR3 runs 12 residues. V gave up 6 bases and J gave up 7 bases, with 9 bases separating them. Here the CDR3 reads CASRGWGEKLFF. The CDR3 bases are TGTGCCAGCAGGGGGTGGGGTGAAAAACTGTTTTTT.

The sample holds a few counts of this clonotype. The CDR3 coding sequence is TGTGCCACCAGCAGAGAGGGACAGAGGGATCAGCCCCAGCATTTT. This sequence encodes CATSREGQRDQPQHF. J is TRBJ1-5 and V is TRBV15; 7 bases fit TRBD1. The CDR3 consists of 15 residues. After removal of 0 bases from V and 5 bases from J, the junction contained 4 bases not matched to a gene. Germline CDR1 LNHNV, CDR2 YYDKDF (reference sequence).

This clonotype has a count of ten or more. The gene calls are TRBV7-2 and TRBJ2-2; 9 bases match TRBD2. From germline, CDR1 is SGHTA and CDR2 FQGNSA. CDR3 length: 14 amino acids. V lost 8 bases, J lost 0 bases, and 1 base stayed unmatched. In DNA form, the CDR3 reads TGTGCCAGCCTAGCGGGACCGAACACCGGGGAGCTGTTTTTT. Its translation is CASLAGPNTGELFF.

In DNA form, the CDR3 reads TGTGCCAGCAGCCTCCCTCAGGGGATTAATTCACCCCTCCACTTT. Protein: CASSLPQGINSPLHF. This sequence joins TRBV7-6 and TRBJ1-6; D is possibly TRBD1 (6 bases). Trimming left V 5 bases short and J 6 bases short, with 14 bases between. This CDR3 is built from 15 residues. Germline lookup yields CDR1 SGHVS and CDR2 FNYEAQ.

This clonotype was seen a handful of times. The gene calls are TRBV7-2 and TRBJ2-3, with D tentatively TRBD2 (7 bases). CDR1 is SGHTA and CDR2 is FQGNSA in the germline V gene. This CDR3 spans 17 amino acids. Trimming took 4 bases from V and 6 from J, leaving 23 bases between them. CDR3 amino acids: CASSSSGGATLWDTQYF. In nucleotides, the CDR3 is TGTGCCAGCAGCTCTTCGGGGGGCGCTACGCTCTGGGATACGCAGTATTTT. Supplemented by reference TRBV7-2 and TRBJ2-3, the full variable domain reads GAGVSQSPSNKVTEKGKDVELRCDPISGHTALYWYRQSLGQGLEFLIYFQGNSAPDKSGLPSDRFSAERTGGSVSTLTIQRTQQEDSAVYLCASSSSGGATLWDTQYFGPGTRLTVL.

The gene calls are TRBV4-1 and TRBJ2-3; D possibly corresponds to TRBD2 (5 bases). Trimming took 0 bases from V and 4 from J, leaving 8 bases between them. The CDR3 loop spans 14 amino acids. Per germline, CDR1 MGHRA and CDR2 YSYEKL. The chain's CDR3 is CASSQERGPDTQYF. CDR3 nucleotides: TGCGCCAGCAGCCAAGAACGGGGTCCAGATACGCAGTATTTT.

The CDR3 nucleotides read TGTGCCAGCAGTGAAGCGCCGGACACCCAAGGGGACACTGAAGCTTTCTTT. Translation: CASSEAPDTQGDTEAFF. The chain has TRBV6-1 and TRBJ1-1, with D maybe TRBD1 (5 bases). Trimming took off 0 bases at V and 3 bases at J, with 17 bases between the two ends. The CDR3 loop spans 17 amino acids. The germline V gene has CDR1 MNHNS and CDR2 SASEGT.

This chain joins TRBV4-1 and TRBJ2-7, with 9 bases fitting TRBD2. V trimming: 4 bases; J trimming: 5 bases; junction bases outside the gene matches: 12. CDR1 is MGHRA and CDR2 is YSYEKL in the germline V gene. The CDR3 has 16 residues. The CDR3 spells CASSPLLRTSDHEQYF. CDR3 coding DNA: TGCGCCAGCAGCCCCTTGCTCCGGACTAGCGACCACGAGCAGTACTTC.

V is TRBV5-6 and J is TRBJ2-7, with unresolved D. This CDR3 is built from 15 residues. V was clipped by 0 bases and J by 3 bases, with 13 bases between them. Germline CDR1 is SGHDT and CDR2 is YYEEEE. CDR3 sequence: CASSLAGPSGYEQYF. CDR3 sequence (DNA): TGTGCCAGCAGCTTGGCCGGACCCTCGGGCTACGAGCAGTACTTC.

The chain recombines TRBV6-1 with TRBJ2-1; the D is unclear. From germline, CDR1 is MNHNS and CDR2 SASEGT. The V and J ends lost 5 bases and 1 base respectively, with 12 bases between them. The CDR3 contains 15 residues. The CDR3 DNA reads TGTGCCAGCAGTACCCCCTACGGTTCCTACAATGAGCAGTTCTTC. It yields the protein CASSTPYGSYNEQFF.

This clonotype was observed once. V is TRBV7-2 and J is TRBJ2-2, with a possible D match to TRBD1 (6 bases). V lost 6 bases, J lost 0 bases, and 11 bases lay in between. Germline V gives CDR1 SGHTA, CDR2 FQGNSA. The CDR3 runs to 15 residues. CDR3 nucleotides: TGTGCCAGCAGGAAGACAGGCGCGAACACCGGGGAGCTGTTTTTT. Translating gives CASRKTGANTGELFF.

The chain is built from TRBV7-2 and TRBJ1-6; D is possibly TRBD1 (5 bases). This CDR3 is 16 amino acids long. The V end was cut by 1 base, the J end by 4 bases, with 11 bases between. CDR1 and CDR2 (germline): SGHTA, FQGNSA. The CDR3 DNA follows: TGTGCCAGCAGCTTAGGTTTCGGACAATATAATTCACCCCTCCACTTT. Translation gives CASSLGFGQYNSPLHF.